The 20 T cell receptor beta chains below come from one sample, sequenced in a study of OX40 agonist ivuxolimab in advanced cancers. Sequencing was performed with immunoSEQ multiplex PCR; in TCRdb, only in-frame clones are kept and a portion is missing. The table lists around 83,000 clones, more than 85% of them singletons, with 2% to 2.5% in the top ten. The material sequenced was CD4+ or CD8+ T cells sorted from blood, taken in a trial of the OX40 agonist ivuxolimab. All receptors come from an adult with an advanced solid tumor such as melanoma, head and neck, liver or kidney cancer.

The CDR3 spells CASSRGVGLMEPQHF. The CDR3 DNA follows: TGTGCCAGCAGCCGGGGAGTCGGCCTAATGGAGCCCCAGCATTTT. The chain joins TRBV9 to TRBJ1-5; no definite D call. Trimming stripped 4 bases from V and 8 bases from J, with 19 bases between. This CDR3 is 15 amino acids long. Germline loops: CDR1 SGDLS, CDR2 YYNGEE.

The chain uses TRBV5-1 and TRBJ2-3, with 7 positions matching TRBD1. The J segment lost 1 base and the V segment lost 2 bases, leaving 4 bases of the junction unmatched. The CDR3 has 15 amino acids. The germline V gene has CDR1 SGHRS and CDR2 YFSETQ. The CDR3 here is CASSFRDSRTDTQYF. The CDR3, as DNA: TGCGCCAGCAGCTTTCGGGACAGCCGCACAGATACGCAGTATTTT. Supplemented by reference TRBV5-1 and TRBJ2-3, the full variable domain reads KAGVTQTPRYLIKTRGQQVTLSCSPISGHRSVSWYQQTPGQGLQFLFEYFSETQRNKGNFPGRFSGRQFSNSRSEMNVSTLELGDSALYLCASSFRDSRTDTQYFGPGTRLTVL.

The CDR3 region is CASSIGQASTDTQYF. The CDR3 DNA reads TGTGCCAGCAGTATCGGTCAGGCTAGCACAGATACGCAGTATTTT. This chain connects TRBV6-1 to TRBJ2-3; D uncertain. The V gene lost 5 bases and the J gene lost 0 bases, with 12 bases spanning the gap. The CDR3 covers 15 residues. Germline-derived CDR1 and CDR2 are MNHNS and SASEGT.

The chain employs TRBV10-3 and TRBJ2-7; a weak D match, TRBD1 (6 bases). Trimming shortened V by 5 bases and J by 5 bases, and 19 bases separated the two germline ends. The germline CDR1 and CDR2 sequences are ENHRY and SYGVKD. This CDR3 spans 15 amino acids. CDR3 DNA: TGTGCCATCAGTAGTTCGACAGGAGATAATAACGAGCAGTACTTC. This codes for CAISSSTGDNNEQYF.

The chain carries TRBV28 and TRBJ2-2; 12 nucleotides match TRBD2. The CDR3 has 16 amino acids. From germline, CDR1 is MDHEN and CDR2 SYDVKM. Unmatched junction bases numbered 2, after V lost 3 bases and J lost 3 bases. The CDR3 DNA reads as TGTGCCAGCAGTTTGACTAGCGGGAGTTACACCGGGGAGCTGTTTTTT. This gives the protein CASSLTSGSYTGELFF.

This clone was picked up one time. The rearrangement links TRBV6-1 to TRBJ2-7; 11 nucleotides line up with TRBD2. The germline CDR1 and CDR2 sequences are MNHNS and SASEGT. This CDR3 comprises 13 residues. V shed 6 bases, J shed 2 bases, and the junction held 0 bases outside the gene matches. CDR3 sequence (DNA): TGTGCCAGCAGGACTAGCGGGACCTACGAGCAGTACTTC. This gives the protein CASRTSGTYEQYF.

The CDR3 DNA sequence: TGTGCCAGCAGCGCCCCGACGGGGACCCAGTACTTC. Amino acid sequence: CASSAPTGTQYF. This chain joins TRBV11-2 and TRBJ2-5; D is uncertain. Germline-derived CDR1 and CDR2 are SGHAT and FQNNGV. Trimming took off 5 bases at V and 7 bases at J, with 11 bases between the two ends. The CDR3 has 12 residues.

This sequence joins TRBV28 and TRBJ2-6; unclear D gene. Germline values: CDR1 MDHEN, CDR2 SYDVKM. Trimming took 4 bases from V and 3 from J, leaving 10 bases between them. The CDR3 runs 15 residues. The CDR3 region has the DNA TGTGCCAGCAGTTCCGGATCAGGTGGGGCCAACGTCCTGACTTTC. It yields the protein CASSSGSGGANVLTF.

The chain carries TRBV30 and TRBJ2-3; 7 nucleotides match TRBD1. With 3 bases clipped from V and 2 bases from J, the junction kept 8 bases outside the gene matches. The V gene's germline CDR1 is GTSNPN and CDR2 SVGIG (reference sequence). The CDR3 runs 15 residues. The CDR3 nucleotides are TGTGCCTGGAGCCTGGGACAGCTTAACACAGATACGCAGTATTTT. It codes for CAWSLGQLNTDTQYF.

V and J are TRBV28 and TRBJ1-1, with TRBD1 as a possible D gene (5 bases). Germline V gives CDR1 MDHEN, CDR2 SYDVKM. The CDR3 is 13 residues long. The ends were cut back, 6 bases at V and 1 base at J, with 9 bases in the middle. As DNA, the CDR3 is TGTGCCAGCAGCCTCCAGGGGAACACTGAAGCTTTCTTT. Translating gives CASSLQGNTEAFF.

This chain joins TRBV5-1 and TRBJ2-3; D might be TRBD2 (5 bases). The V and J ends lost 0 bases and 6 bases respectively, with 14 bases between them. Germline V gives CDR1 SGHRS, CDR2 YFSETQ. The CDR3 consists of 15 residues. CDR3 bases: TGCGCCAGCAGCTTGGCCCCCACTAGAACCGATACGCAGTATTTT. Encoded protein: CASSLAPTRTDTQYF.

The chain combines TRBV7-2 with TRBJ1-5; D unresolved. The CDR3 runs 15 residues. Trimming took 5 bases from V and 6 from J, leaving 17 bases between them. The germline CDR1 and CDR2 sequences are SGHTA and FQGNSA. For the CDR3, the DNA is TGTGCCAGCAGCCCTGACTTCGGCGCGGTTCAGCCCCAGCATTTT. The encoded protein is CASSPDFGAVQPQHF.

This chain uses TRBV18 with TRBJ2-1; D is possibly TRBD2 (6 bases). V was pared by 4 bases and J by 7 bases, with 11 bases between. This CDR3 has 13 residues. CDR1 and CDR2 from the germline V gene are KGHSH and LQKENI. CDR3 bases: TGTGCCAGCTCACTTTTTAGCGGTAATGAGCAGTTCTTC. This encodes CASSLFSGNEQFF.

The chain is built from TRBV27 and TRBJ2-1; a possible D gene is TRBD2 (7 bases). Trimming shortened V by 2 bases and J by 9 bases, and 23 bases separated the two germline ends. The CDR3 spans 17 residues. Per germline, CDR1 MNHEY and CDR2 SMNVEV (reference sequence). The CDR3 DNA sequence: TGTGCCAGCAGTTTAATGAGGGGGGAGGGGGAGAGAAGTGAGCAGTTCTTC. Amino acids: CASSLMRGEGERSEQFF.

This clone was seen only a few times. CDR3 residues: CAWRDMTNTEAFF. The CDR3 DNA reads TGTGCCTGGAGGGACATGACGAACACTGAAGCTTTCTTT. V is TRBV30 and J is TRBJ1-1, with D possibly matching TRBD1 (5 bases). The CDR3 loop spans 13 amino acids. Germline V gene sequence: CDR1 GTSNPN, CDR2 SVGIG (reference sequence). Deletions cut 3 bases from V and 1 base from J, with 9 bases between.

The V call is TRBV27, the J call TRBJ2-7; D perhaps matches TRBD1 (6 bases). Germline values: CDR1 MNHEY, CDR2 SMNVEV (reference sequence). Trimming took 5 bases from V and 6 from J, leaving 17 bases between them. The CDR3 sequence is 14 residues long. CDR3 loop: CASSGPDRPSEQYF. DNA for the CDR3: TGTGCCAGCAGTGGCCCGGACAGACCTTCCGAGCAGTACTTC.

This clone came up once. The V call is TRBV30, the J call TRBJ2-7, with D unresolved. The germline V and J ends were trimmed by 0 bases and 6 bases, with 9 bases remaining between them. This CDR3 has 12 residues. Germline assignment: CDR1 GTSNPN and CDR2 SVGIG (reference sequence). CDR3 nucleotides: TGTGCCTGGAGTGTAGTGCCTTCCGAGCAGTACTTC. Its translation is CAWSVVPSEQYF.

This chain's CDR3 is CATMIRANYGYTF. CDR3 DNA: TGTGCCACCATGATTCGGGCTAACTATGGCTACACCTTC. This sequence joins TRBV28 and TRBJ1-2; D unresolved. CDR1 is MDHEN and CDR2 is SYDVKM in the germline V gene. The CDR3 has 13 amino acids. Trimming left V 10 bases short and J 0 bases short, with 12 bases between.

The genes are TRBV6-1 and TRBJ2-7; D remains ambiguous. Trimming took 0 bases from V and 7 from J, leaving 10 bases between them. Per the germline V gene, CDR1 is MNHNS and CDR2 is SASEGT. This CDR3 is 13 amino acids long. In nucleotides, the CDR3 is TGTGCCAGCAGTGAAGCGATGCCGGAGGAGCAGTACTTC. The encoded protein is CASSEAMPEEQYF.

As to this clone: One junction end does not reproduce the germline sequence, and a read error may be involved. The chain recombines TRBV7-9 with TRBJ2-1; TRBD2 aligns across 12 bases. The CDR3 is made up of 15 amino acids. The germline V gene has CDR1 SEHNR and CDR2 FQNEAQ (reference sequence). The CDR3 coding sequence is TGTGCCAGCAGACTAGCGGGAGGAGTGGACAATGAGCAGCTCTTC. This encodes CASRLAGGVDNEQLF.